The 5 T cell receptor beta chains below all came from one sample that was sequenced in a study of cytomegalovirus exposure and HLA in healthy donors. PCR primers comprised 60 Vbeta and 13 Jbeta primers. The method was immunoSEQ multiplex PCR; TCRdb's version includes in-frame clones alone and lacks a portion of them. The sample includes 200,000 to 250,000 clones, 77% of them seen just once. Sequencing used PBMCs. These receptors were obtained from a woman in her sixties in good health and CMV-seropositive.

J is TRBJ1-1 and V is TRBV2, with 7 bases matching TRBD1. J gave up 0 bases and V 1 base, and 14 bases lay outside the gene matches. The CDR3 is 19 amino acids. Germline V gene data show CDR1 as SNHLY and CDR2 as FYNNEI. The CDR3 DNA reads TGTGCCAGCAGTGAAGATTGGGACAGTGTAGGGAAGATGAACACTGAAGCTTTCTTT. It translates to CASSEDWDSVGKMNTEAFF. Variable domain in full (rest from reference TRBV2 and TRBJ1-1): EPEVTQTPSHQVTQMGQEVILRCVPISNHLYFYWYRQILGQKVEFLVSFYNNEISEKSEIFDDQFSVERPDGSNFTLKIRSTKLEDSAMYFCASSEDWDSVGKMNTEAFFGQGTRLTVV.

V is TRBV7-3 and J is TRBJ2-1, with D perhaps matching TRBD1 (7 bases). V shed 4 bases and J shed 9 bases, with 13 bases lying between them. The CDR3 spans 13 residues. CDR1 is SGHTA, CDR2 FQGTGA, per germline. CDR3 amino acids: CASSYSGGGEQFF. The DNA for the CDR3 is TGTGCCAGCAGCTACTCAGGGGGAGGTGAGCAGTTCTTC.

J is TRBJ1-5 and V is TRBV2; D is uncertain. Trimming pared 0 bases from V and 7 bases from J, leaving 7 bases between. Germline loops: CDR1 SNHLY, CDR2 FYNNEI. The CDR3 length is 13 residues. In DNA, the CDR3 is TGTGCCAGCAGTGAAGCAGAAGCCCAGCCCCAGCATTTT. It yields the protein CASSEAEAQPQHF.

The J gene is TRBJ2-2, the V gene TRBV5-1, with TRBD2 as a possible D gene (6 bases). Germline CDR1 is SGHRS and CDR2 is YFSETQ. There are 14 residues in the CDR3. V lost 0 bases to trimming and J lost 7 bases, with 10 bases between them. The CDR3 DNA sequence: TGCGCCAGCAGCTTGGATGGGGAGGTCGGGGAGCTGTTTTTT. Translating it yields CASSLDGEVGELFF.

The J gene is TRBJ2-2, the V gene TRBV7-3; TRBD1 matches 9 bases. Per the germline V gene, CDR1 is SGHTA and CDR2 is FQGTGA. The V gene end was trimmed by 6 bases and the J gene end by 5 bases; junction bases not matched to a gene: 4. The CDR3 loop spans 14 amino acids. The CDR3 loop is CASRPGTGTGELFF. DNA for the CDR3: TGTGCCAGCAGACCCGGGACAGGGACCGGGGAGCTGTTTTTT.